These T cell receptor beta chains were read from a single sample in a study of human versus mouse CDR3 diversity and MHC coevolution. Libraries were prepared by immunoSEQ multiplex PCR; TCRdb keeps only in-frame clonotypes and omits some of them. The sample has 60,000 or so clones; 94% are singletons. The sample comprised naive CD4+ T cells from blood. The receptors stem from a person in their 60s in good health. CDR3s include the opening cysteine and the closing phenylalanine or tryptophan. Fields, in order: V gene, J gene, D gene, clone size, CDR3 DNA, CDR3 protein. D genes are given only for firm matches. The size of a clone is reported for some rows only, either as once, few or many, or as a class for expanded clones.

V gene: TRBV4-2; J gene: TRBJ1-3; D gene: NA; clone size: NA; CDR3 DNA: TGTGCCAGCAGCCAAGACGGGGGGTACTCTGGAAACACCATATATTTT; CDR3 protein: CASSQDGGYSGNTIYF
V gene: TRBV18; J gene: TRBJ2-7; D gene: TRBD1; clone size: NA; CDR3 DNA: TGTGCCAGCTCACCGGGACAGGGGTCCTACGAGCAGTACTTC; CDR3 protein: CASSPGQGSYEQYF
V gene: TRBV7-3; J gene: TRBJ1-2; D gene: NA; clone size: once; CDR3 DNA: TGTGCCAGCAGCTTCGGGGATTCAGCTGGCGGCTACACCTTC; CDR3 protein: CASSFGDSAGGYTF
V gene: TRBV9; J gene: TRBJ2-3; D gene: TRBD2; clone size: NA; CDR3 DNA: TGTGCCCGCGCCGGGGGAGGGGATAGCACAGATACGCAGTATTTT; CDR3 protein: CARAGGGDSTDTQYF
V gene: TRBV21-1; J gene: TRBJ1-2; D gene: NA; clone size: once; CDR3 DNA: TGTGCCAGCAGCAAGTACAGGGGCTATGGCTACACCTTC; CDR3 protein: CASSKYRGYGYTF
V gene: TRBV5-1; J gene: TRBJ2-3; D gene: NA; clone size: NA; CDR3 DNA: TGCGCCAGCAGCTTTTCCGGGGGCACAGATACGCAGTATTTT; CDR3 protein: CASSFSGGTDTQYF
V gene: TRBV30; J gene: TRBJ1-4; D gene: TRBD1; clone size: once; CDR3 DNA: TGTGCCTGGAGTGGCTGGGACAGGACTAATGAAAAACTGTTTTTT; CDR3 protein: CAWSGWDRTNEKLFF
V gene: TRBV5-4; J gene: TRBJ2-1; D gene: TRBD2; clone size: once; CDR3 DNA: TGTGCCAGCACCCCGAACGCGGGAGAGGGGAATGAGCAGTTCTTC; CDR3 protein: CASTPNAGEGNEQFF
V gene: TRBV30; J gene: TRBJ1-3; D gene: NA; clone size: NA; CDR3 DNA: TGTGCCTGGAGTTACCGAGCTCTAACCTCTGGAAACACCATATATTTT; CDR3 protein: CAWSYRALTSGNTIYF
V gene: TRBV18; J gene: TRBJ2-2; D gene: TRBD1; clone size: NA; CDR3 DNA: TGTGCCAGCTCACAGGGGACAGCTTCCGGGGAGCTGTTTTTT; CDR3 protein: CASSQGTASGELFF
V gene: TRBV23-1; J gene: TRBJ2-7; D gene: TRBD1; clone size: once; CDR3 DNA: TGCGCCAGCAGTCAAAGCCGGGACAGGGTCCACGAGCAGTACTTC; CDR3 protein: CASSQSRDRVHEQYF
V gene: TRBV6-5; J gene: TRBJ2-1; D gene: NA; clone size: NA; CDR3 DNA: TGTGCCAGCAGTCAGGGACTGCCGGGGAACAATGAGCAGTTCTTC; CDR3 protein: CASSQGLPGNNEQFF
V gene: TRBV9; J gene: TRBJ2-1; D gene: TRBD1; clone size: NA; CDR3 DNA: TGTGCCAGCAGCGTAGAAGGGGGACAGAAACACAATGAGCAGTTCTTC; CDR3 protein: CASSVEGGQKHNEQFF
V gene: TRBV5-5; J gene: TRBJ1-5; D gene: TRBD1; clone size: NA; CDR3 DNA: TGTGCCAGCAGTCTACAGGGGGAAAATCAGCCCCAGCATTTT; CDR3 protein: CASSLQGENQPQHF
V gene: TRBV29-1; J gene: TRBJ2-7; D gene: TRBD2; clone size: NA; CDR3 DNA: TGCAGCGTTGTAGCAGCGGGAGGAGGCGAGCAGTACTTC; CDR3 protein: CSVVAAGGGEQYF
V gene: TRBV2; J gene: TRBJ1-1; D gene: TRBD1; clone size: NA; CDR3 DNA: TGTGCCAGCGGGACAGGGGTGGGTGGGACTGAAGCTTTCTTT; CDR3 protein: CASGTGVGGTEAFF
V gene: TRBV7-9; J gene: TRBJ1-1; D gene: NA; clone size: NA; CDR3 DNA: TGTGCCAGCAGCTTAGGTGGTACTCGGGATGAAGCTTTCTTT; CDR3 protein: CASSLGGTRDEAFF
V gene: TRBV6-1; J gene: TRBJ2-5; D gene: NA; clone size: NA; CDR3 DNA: TGTGCCAGCAGGCAGGGAGGGGGGGAGACCCAGTACTTC; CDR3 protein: CASRQGGGETQYF
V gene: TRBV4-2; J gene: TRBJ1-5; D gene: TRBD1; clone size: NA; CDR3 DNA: TGTGCCAGCAGCGCATGGACAGGGCCCGAGTCCGTAAATCAGCCCCAGCATTTT; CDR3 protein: CASSAWTGPESVNQPQHF
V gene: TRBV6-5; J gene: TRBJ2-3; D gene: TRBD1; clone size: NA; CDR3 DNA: TGTGCCAGCAGTACTCGGACAGGGTCAAGAGATACGCAGTATTTT; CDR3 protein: CASSTRTGSRDTQYF
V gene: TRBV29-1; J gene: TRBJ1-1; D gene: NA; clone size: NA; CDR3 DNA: TGCAGCGCACTACAGGGCATCAAGGGTGAAGCTTTCTTT; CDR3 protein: CSALQGIKGEAFF
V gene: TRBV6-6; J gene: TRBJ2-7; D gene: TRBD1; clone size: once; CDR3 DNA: TGTGCCAGCAGTTACAGCGACAGGGGATACGAGCAGTACTTC; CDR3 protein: CASSYSDRGYEQYF
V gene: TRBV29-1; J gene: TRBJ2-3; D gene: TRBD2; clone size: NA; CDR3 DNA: TGCAGCGTTGATATGGGGGGGGGAGATACGCAGTATTTT; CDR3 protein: CSVDMGGGDTQYF
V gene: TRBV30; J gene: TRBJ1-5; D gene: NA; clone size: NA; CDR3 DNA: TGTGCCTGGAATGAACAGGGTCGGAACCAGCCCCAGCATTTT; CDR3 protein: CAWNEQGRNQPQHF
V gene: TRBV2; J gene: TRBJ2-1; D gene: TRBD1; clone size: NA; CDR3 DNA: TGTGCCAGCAGTAGCCGGGACAGGGCTTACAATGAGCAGTTCTTC; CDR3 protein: CASSSRDRAYNEQFF
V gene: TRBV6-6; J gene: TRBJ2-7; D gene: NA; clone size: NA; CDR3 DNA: TGTGCCAGCAGTTACTCTGTCAGGGGAGACGAGCAGTACTTC; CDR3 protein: CASSYSVRGDEQYF
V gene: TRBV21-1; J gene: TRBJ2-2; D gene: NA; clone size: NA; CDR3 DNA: TGTGCCAGCAGCAAAGAGGGGGGGCGCACCGGGGAGCTGTTTTTT; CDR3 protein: CASSKEGGRTGELFF
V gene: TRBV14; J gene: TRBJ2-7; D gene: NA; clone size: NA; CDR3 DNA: TGTGCCAGCAGCCAAGTCGGTACTTTCCCCTACGAGCAGTACTTC; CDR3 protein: CASSQVGTFPYEQYF
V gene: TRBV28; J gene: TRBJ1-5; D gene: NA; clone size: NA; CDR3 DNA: TGTGCCAGCAGTTTAAGCCCACAGGGTTACCCAAATCAGCCCCAGCATTTT; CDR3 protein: CASSLSPQGYPNQPQHF
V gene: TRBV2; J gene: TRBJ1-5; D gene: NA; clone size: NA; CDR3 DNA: TGTGCCAGCACCCTTAGCAATCAGCCCCAGCATTTT; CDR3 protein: CASTLSNQPQHF